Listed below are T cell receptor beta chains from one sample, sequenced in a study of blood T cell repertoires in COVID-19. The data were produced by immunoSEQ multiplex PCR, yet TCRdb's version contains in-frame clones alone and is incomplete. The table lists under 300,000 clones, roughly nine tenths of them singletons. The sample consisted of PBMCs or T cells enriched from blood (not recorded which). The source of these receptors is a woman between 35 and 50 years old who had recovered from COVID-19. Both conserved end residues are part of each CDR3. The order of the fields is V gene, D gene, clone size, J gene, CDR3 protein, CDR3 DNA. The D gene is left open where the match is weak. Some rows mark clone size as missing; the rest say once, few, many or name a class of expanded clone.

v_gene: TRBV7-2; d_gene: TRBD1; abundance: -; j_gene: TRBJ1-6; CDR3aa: CASSPGQGWSPLHF; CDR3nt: TGTGCCAGCAGCCCAGGACAGGGTTGGTCACCCCTCCACTTT
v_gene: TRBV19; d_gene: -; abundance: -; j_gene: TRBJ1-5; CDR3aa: CASSLMRGNQPQHF; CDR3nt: TGTGCCAGTAGCCTAATGAGAGGAAATCAGCCCCAGCATTTT
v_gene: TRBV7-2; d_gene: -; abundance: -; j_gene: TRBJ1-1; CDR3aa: CASSSAGINTEAFF; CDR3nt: TGTGCCAGCAGCTCCGCGGGTATCAACACTGAAGCTTTCTTT
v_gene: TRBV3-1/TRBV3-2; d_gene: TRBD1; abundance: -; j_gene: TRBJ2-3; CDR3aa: CARGGTGGVTDTQYF; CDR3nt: TGTGCCAGAGGGGGGACAGGGGGCGTTACAGATACGCAGTATTTT
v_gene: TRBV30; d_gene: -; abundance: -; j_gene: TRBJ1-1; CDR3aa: CAWSVPPGNTEAFF; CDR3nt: TGTGCCTGGAGTGTACCCCCGGGGAACACTGAAGCTTTCTTT
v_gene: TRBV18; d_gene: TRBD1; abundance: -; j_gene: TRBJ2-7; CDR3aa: CASSRAGTGFEQYF; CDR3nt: TGTGCCAGCTCACGAGCCGGGACAGGGTTCGAGCAGTACTTC
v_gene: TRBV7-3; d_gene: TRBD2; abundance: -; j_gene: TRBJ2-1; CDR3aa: CASSPGGGTSGRNEQFF; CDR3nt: TGTGCCAGCAGCCCCGGGGGCGGGACTAGCGGGAGGAATGAGCAGTTCTTC
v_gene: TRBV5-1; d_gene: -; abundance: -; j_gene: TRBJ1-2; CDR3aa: CASKGDGSYGYTF; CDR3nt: TGCGCCAGCAAGGGGGACGGATCCTATGGCTACACCTTC
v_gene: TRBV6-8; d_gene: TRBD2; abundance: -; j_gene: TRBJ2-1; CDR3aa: CASSPRTSGINEQFF; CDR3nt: TGTGCCAGCAGTCCCCGGACTAGCGGGATAAATGAGCAGTTCTTC
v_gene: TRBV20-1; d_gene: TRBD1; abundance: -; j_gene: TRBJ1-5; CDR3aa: CSASPGQGAGVNQPQHF; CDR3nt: TGCAGTGCTAGTCCGGGACAGGGGGCTGGAGTCAATCAGCCCCAGCATTTT
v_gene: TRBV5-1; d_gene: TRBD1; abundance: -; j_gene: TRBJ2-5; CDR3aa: CASSLGTGEKTQYF; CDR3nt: TGCGCCAGCAGCCTAGGGACAGGGGAAAAGACCCAGTACTTC
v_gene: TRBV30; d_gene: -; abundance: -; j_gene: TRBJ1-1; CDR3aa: CAWSVQYGTEAFF; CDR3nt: TGTGCCTGGAGTGTACAGTACGGCACTGAAGCTTTCTTT
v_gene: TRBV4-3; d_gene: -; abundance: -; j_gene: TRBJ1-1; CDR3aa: CASSHFAGDTNTEAFF; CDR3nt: TGCGCCAGCAGCCATTTCGCGGGGGATACTAACACTGAAGCTTTCTTT
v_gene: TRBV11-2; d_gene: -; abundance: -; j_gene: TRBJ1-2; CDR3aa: CASSSELRGYTF; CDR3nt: TGTGCCAGCAGCTCAGAATTGCGGGGCTACACCTTC
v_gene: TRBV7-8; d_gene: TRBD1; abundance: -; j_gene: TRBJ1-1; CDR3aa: CASSETGLFGMNTEAFF; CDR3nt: TGTGCCAGCAGCGAGACAGGGCTCTTCGGAATGAACACTGAAGCTTTCTTT
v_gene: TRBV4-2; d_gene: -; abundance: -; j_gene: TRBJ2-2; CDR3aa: CASSQDTGENTGELFF; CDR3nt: TGTGCCAGCAGCCAAGACACGGGAGAGAACACCGGGGAGCTGTTTTTT
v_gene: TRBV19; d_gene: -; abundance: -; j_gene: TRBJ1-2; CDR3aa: CASSDPATGVYGYTF; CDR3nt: TGTGCCAGTAGTGATCCCGCGACAGGCGTCTATGGCTACACCTTC
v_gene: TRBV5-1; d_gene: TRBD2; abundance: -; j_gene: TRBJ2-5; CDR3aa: CASSLGIAGNQETQYF; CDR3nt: TGCGCCAGCAGCCTCGGAATAGCGGGGAACCAAGAGACCCAGTACTTC
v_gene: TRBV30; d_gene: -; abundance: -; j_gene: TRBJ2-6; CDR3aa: CAWSVYSGANVLTF; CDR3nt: TGTGCCTGGAGTGTATACTCTGGGGCCAACGTCCTGACTTTC
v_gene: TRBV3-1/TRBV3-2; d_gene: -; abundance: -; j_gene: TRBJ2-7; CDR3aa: CASSQVGRTYEQYF; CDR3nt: TGTGCCAGCAGCCAAGTGGGCCGAACCTACGAGCAGTACTTC
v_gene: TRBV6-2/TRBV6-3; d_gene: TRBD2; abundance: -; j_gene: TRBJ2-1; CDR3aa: CASSSPLGGLVGRDNEQFF; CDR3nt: TGTGCCAGCAGTTCTCCGCTTGGGGGACTAGTTGGTCGGGACAATGAGCAGTTCTTC
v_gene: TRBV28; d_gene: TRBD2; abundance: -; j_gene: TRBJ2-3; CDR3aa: CASSLSVAGRTDTQYF; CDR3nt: TGTGCCAGCAGTTTATCGGTAGCGGGGCGCACAGATACGCAGTATTTT
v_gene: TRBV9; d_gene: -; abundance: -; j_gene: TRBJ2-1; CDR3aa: CVSSVAKMGGASYNEQFF; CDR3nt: TGTGTCAGCAGCGTAGCGAAGATGGGGGGGGCATCCTACAATGAGCAGTTCTTC
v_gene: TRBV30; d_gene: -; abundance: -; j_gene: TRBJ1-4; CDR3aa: CAWRFTGSYEKLFF; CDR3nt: TGTGCCTGGAGATTTACAGGGAGCTACGAAAAACTGTTTTTT
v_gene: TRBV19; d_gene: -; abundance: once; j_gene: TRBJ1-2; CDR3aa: CASSIQRGLFGYTF; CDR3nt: TGTGCCAGTAGTATCCAGCGGGGGCTCTTTGGCTACACCTTC
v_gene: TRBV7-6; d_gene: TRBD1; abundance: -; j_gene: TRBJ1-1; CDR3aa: CASSLRTGLNTEAFF; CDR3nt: TGTGCCAGCAGCCTACGGACAGGGTTGAACACTGAAGCTTTCTTT
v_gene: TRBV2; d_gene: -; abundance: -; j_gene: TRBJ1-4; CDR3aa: CASSARRAGEKLFF; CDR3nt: TGTGCCAGCAGTGCCCGCCGGGCGGGGGAAAAACTGTTTTTT
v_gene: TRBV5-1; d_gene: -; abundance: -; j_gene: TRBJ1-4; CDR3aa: CASSGQPDNEKLFF; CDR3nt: TGCGCCAGCTCAGGACAGCCCGATAATGAAAAACTGTTTTTT
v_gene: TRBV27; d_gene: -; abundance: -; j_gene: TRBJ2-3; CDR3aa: CASNLDSSTDTQYF; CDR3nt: TGTGCCAGCAACCTCGACAGCAGCACAGATACGCAGTATTTT
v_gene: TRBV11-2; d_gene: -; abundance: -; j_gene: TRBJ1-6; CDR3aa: CASSLASRSPLHF; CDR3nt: TGTGCCAGCAGCTTAGCGTCCAGATCACCCCTCCACTTT
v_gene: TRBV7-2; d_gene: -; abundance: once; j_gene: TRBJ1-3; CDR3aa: CASSLDRLRSGNTIYF; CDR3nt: TGTGCCAGCAGCTTAGACAGGCTACGATCTGGAAACACCATATATTTT
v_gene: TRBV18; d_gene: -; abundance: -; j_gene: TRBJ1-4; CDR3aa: CASSLNGGSNEKLFF; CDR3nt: TGTGCCAGCTCACTAAATGGGGGCTCGAATGAAAAACTGTTTTTT
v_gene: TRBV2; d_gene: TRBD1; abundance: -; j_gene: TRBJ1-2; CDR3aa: CASSWTGVSGYTF; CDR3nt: TGTGCCAGCAGTTGGACAGGGGTTTCGGGCTACACCTTC
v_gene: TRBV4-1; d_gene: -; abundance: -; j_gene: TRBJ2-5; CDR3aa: CASSFIAAAQETQYF; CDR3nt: TGCGCCAGCAGCTTCATAGCGGCAGCCCAAGAGACCCAGTACTTC